This T cell receptor beta chain was retrieved from a study of cytomegalovirus exposure and HLA in healthy donors. Notes on the study in general: In a later analysis, first-cohort TCR clusters were found to tend to co-occur in the 95 to 150 validation repertoires.

Concerning this clone: Its antigen is unknown.

Germline CDR1 is MNHNY and CDR2 is SVGAGI (reference sequence). The length of the CDR3 is 15 residues. The V gene end was trimmed by 6 bases and the J gene end by 5 bases; junction bases not matched to a gene: 8. The protocol was immunoSEQ multiplex PCR, while the TCRdb copy is restricted to in-frame clones and leaves out a portion. Among about 90,000 clones, roughly 83% were seen once, and the ten largest hold roughly an eighth. Sequenced sample: PBMCs. The receptor was isolated from a woman aged 18-35 years in good health and CMV-seropositive. The chain employs TRBV6-6 and TRBJ1-2, with 11 positions matching TRBD1. The chain's CDR3 is CASSETGTGGYGYTF. DNA of the CDR3: TGTGCCAGCAGCGAAACCGGGACAGGGGGTTATGGCTACACCTTC.